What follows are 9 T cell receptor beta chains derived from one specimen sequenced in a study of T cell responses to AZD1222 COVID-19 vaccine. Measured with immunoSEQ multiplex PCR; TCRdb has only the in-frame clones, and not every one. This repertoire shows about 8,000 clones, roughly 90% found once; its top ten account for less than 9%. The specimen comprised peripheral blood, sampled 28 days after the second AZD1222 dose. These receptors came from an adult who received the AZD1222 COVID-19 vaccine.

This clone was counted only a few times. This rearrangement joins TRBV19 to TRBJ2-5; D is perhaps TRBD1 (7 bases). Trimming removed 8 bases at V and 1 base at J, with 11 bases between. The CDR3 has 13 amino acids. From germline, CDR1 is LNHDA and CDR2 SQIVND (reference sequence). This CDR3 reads CASGGDSQETQYF. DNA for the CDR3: TGTGCCAGTGGCGGGGACAGCCAAGAGACCCAGTACTTC.

The CDR3 bases are TGTGCCAGCAGCGTAGTCCCAAGCTCCTACAATGAGCAGTTCTTC. This codes for CASSVVPSSYNEQFF. The chain joins TRBV9 to TRBJ2-1; D unresolved. Germline values: CDR1 SGDLS, CDR2 YYNGEE. The CDR3 has 15 amino acids. Trimming removed 0 bases from V and 0 bases from J, with 7 bases in between.

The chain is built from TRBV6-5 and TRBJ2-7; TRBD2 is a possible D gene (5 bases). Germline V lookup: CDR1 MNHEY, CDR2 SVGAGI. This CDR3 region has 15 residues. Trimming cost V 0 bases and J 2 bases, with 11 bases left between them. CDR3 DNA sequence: TGTGCCAGCAGTTACTCTAGCGCCTACACCTACGAGCAGTACTTC. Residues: CASSYSSAYTYEQYF.

This CDR3 reads CASSSILNTGELFF. In nucleotides, the CDR3 is TGTGCCAGCAGTTCGATCCTCAACACCGGGGAGCTGTTTTTT. V and J are TRBV6-2 or TRBV6-3 and TRBJ2-2; D is unclear. The CDR3 consists of 14 residues. V gave up 4 bases and J gave up 2 bases, with 8 bases separating them. Looked up from germline, CDR1 is MNHEY and CDR2 is SVGEGT.

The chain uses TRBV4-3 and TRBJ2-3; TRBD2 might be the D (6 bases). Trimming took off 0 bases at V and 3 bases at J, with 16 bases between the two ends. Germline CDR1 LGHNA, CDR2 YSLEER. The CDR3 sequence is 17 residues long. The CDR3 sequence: CASSQDGGLTTTDTQYF. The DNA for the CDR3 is TGCGCCAGCAGCCAAGATGGGGGACTCACCACGACAGATACGCAGTATTTT.

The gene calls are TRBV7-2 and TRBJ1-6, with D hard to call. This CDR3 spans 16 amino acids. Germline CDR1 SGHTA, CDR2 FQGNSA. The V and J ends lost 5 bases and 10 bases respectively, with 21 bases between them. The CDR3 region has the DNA TGTGCCAGCAGCGACTCTACCGCCTTGCAGGCATCACCCCTCCACTTT. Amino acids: CASSDSTALQASPLHF.

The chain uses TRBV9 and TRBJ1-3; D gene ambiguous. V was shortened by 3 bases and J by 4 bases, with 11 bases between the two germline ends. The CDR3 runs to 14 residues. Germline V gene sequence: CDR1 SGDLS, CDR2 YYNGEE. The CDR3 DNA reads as TGTGCCAGCAGCGCCTTTCAAACCGGAAACACCATATATTTT. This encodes CASSAFQTGNTIYF.

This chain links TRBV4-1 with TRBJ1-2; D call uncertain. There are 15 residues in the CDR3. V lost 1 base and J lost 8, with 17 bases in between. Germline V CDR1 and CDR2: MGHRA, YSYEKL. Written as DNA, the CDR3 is TGCGCCAGCAGCCAAGTTGTCGGTTTGGGAGAGGGCTACACCTTC. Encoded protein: CASSQVVGLGEGYTF.

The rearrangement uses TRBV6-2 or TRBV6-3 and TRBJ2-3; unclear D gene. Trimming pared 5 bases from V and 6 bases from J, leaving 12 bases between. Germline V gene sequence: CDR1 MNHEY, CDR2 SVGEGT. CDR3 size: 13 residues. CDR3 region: CASSLPPRDTQYF. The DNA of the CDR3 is TGTGCCAGCAGTCTGCCCCCTCGGGATACGCAGTATTTT.